The 25 T cell receptor beta chains below were found in one sample sequenced in a study of blood T cell repertoires in COVID-19 (TCRdb year 2020). Receptors were amplified or captured by the immunoSEQ multiplex PCR assay. In TCRdb, the immuneACCESS table is reduced to in-frame sequences with V and J assigned. These tables do not hold every clone; where another copy was compared, an unresolved V gene accounts for under half, and the others remain unexplained. The sample yields 85,000 to 110,000 clones; around nine tenths were counted once. About a sixth of the sample is taken by the ten largest. The sample was peripheral blood. The receptors come from an elderly woman in a cohort sampled during active COVID-19.

This sequence joins TRBV18 and TRBJ1-1, with 8 positions matching TRBD1. V trimming: 3 bases; J trimming: 6 bases; junction bases outside the gene matches: 6. CDR1 KGHSH and CDR2 LQKENI come from the germline V gene. The CDR3 is 14 amino acids. The CDR3 sequence is CASSPLTGGPEAFF. The CDR3 coding sequence is TGTGCCAGCTCACCCTTAACAGGGGGGCCTGAAGCTTTCTTT. Filled out from reference TRBV18 and TRBJ1-1, the complete variable domain reads NAGVMQNPRHLVRRRGQEARLRCSPMKGHSHVYWYRQLPEEGLKFMVYLQKENIIDESGMPKERFSAEFPKEGPSILRIQQVVRGDSAAYFCASSPLTGGPEAFFGQGTRLTVV.

This rearrangement joins TRBV5-4 to TRBJ2-1; 9 positions agree with TRBD1. Germline V gene sequence: CDR1 SGHNT, CDR2 YYREEE (reference sequence). Trimming at V came to 3 bases and at J to 2 bases, leaving 6 bases not matched to a gene. This CDR3 comprises 16 residues. In DNA, the CDR3 is TGTGCCAGCAGCTCCGGGGGACAGGGAACCTACAATGAGCAGTTCTTC. It is translated as CASSSGGQGTYNEQFF.

V is TRBV5-4 and J is TRBJ2-7, with TRBD2 matching 12 bases. The germline CDR1 and CDR2 sequences are SGHNT and YYREEE (reference sequence). The V and J ends lost 3 bases and 6 bases, in that order; junction bases with no gene match: 4. There are 14 residues in the CDR3. In nucleotides, the CDR3 is TGTGCCAGCAGCTCTCTAGCGGGAGGGCCCGAGCAGTACTTC. Translation: CASSSLAGGPEQYF.

This sequence joins TRBV3-1 (or the pseudogene TRBV3-2) and TRBJ1-3; TRBD1 agrees at 8 bases. Looked up from germline, CDR1 is LGHDT and CDR2 is YNNKEL (reference sequence). J gave up 9 bases and V 4 bases, and 8 bases lay outside the gene matches. The CDR3 totals 14 residues. The CDR3 DNA reads as TGTGCCAGCAGCCTGACAGGGGTTGGAGGCACCATATATTTT. It translates to CASSLTGVGGTIYF.

The chain carries TRBV10-3 and TRBJ1-2; D is undetermined. Germline V gene data show CDR1 as ENHRY and CDR2 as SYGVKD. With 5 bases removed from V and 3 bases from J, the gap between germline ends came to 13 bases. This CDR3 contains 14 residues. DNA of the CDR3: TGTGCCATCAGTCCCATTGGCAGCGACTATGGCTACACCTTC. This encodes CAISPIGSDYGYTF.

In its sample, this clone was seen a few times. The chain uses TRBV5-4 and TRBJ1-2, with TRBD1 identical over 9 bases. The CDR3 totals 16 residues. With 4 bases clipped from V and 6 bases from J, the junction kept 13 bases outside the gene matches. Germline lookup yields CDR1 SGHNT and CDR2 YYREEE (reference sequence). The CDR3 DNA is TGTGCCAGCAGCGTTGACAGTGGACAGGGGTTTCATGGCTACACCTTC. Translation: CASSVDSGQGFHGYTF.

This chain uses TRBV4-2 with TRBJ2-2, with D perhaps matching TRBD2 (5 bases). CDR1 LGHNA and CDR2 YNFKEQ come from the germline V gene. V lost 0 bases, J lost 0 bases, and 11 bases lay in between. CDR3 length equals 17 residues. The CDR3 bases are TGTGCCAGCAGCCAAGATCGGGGAACGGCGAACACCGGGGAGCTGTTTTTT. Translated: CASSQDRGTANTGELFF.

The gene calls are TRBV7-2 and TRBJ2-7; TRBD2 might be the D (5 bases). V lost 7 bases, J lost 7 bases, and 14 bases lay in between. The CDR3 length is 12 residues. In germline, CDR1 is SGHTA, CDR2 FQGNSA. The CDR3 nucleotides read TGTGCCAGCAACCGCGATCCGGGGGAGCAGTACTTC. Translated: CASNRDPGEQYF. The whole variable domain, filled in from reference TRBV7-2 and TRBJ2-7, reads GAGVSQSPSNKVTEKGKDVELRCDPISGHTALYWYRQSLGQGLEFLIYFQGNSAPDKSGLPSDRFSAERTGGSVSTLTIQRTQQEDSAVYLCASNRDPGEQYFGPGTRLTVT.

V is TRBV30 and J is TRBJ1-4; D not certain. Trimming stripped 3 bases from V and 7 bases from J, with 12 bases between. CDR1 and CDR2 from the germline V gene are GTSNPN and SVGIG (reference sequence). The CDR3 length is 13 residues. CDR3 protein: CAWRSWGGEKLFF. CDR3 sequence (DNA): TGTGCCTGGAGATCCTGGGGAGGTGAAAAACTGTTTTTT.

This clone came up a few times. The genes are TRBV2 and TRBJ2-1; D possibly corresponds to TRBD2 (7 bases). The CDR3 sequence is 14 residues long. Trimming removed 6 bases from V and 3 bases from J, with 12 bases in between. Germline assignment: CDR1 SNHLY and CDR2 FYNNEI. The CDR3 sequence is CASRTGGIYNEQFF. CDR3 sequence (DNA): TGTGCCAGCAGGACGGGGGGCATCTACAATGAGCAGTTCTTC.

This sequence joins TRBV5-1 and TRBJ1-1, with D possibly matching TRBD1 (5 bases). The germline V gene has CDR1 SGHRS and CDR2 YFSETQ. V was clipped by 1 base and J by 9 bases, with 7 bases between them. The CDR3 is 11 amino acids. CDR3 loop: CASSLKGKAFF. The DNA for the CDR3 is TGCGCCAGCAGCTTGAAGGGGAAAGCTTTCTTT.

J is TRBJ2-7 and V is TRBV5-1; the match to TRBD1 covers 7 bases. The CDR3 runs to 12 residues. V gave up 5 bases and J gave up 5 bases; unmatched junction bases: 4. Germline lookup yields CDR1 SGHRS and CDR2 YFSETQ. This CDR3 reads CASRFDRDEQYF. In DNA, the CDR3 is TGCGCCAGCAGATTCGACAGGGACGAGCAGTACTTC.

This chain uses TRBV12-3 or TRBV12-4 with TRBJ2-7; D might be TRBD1 (6 bases). Between the trimmed V and J ends, which lost 6 bases and 3 bases, there was a span of 12 bases. The CDR3 has 13 amino acids. This CDR3 is CASRDPGDYEQYF. The CDR3 DNA reads as TGTGCCAGCAGAGACCCAGGGGACTACGAGCAGTACTTC.

The V and J genes are TRBV12-2 and TRBJ2-3; TRBD1, the table's D call, was not compared with the DNA. TRBV12-2 is designated a pseudogene. This CDR3 is built from 17 residues. The CDR3 DNA follows: TGTGCAAGTCGCTTAGGATTGGTGGACAGGGAAGCAGATACGCAGTATTTT. It codes for CASRLGLVDREADTQYF.

The chain links TRBV5-4 to TRBJ1-2; 11 positions agree with TRBD1. Germline assignment: CDR1 SGHNT and CDR2 YYREEE (reference sequence). CDR3 length equals 17 residues. V lost 4 bases, J lost 8 bases, and 16 bases stayed unmatched. CDR3 in DNA: TGTGCCAGCAGCACAGGACAGGGGGCGCGACTAGTGGAAGGCTACACCTTC. Its protein is CASSTGQGARLVEGYTF. The complete variable domain, with remaining parts taken from reference TRBV5-4 and TRBJ1-2, reads ETGVTQSPTHLIKTRGQQVTLRCSSQSGHNTVSWYQQALGQGPQFIFQYYREEENGRGNFPPRFSGLQFPNYSSELNVNALELDDSALYLCASSTGQGARLVEGYTFGSGTRLTVV.

The DNA of the CDR3 is TGTGCCAGCAGTTACCAGGGACAGTACAATGAGCAGTTCTTC. Translation gives CASSYQGQYNEQFF. The chain joins TRBV6-5 to TRBJ2-1; TRBD1 aligns across 7 bases. V shed 2 bases, J shed 4 bases, and the junction held 2 bases outside the gene matches. The CDR3 consists of 14 residues. CDR1 is MNHEY and CDR2 is SVGAGI in the germline V gene.

The chain links TRBV7-3 to TRBJ2-4; the D gene is possibly TRBD1 (5 bases). The V end lost 5 bases, the J end lost 1 base, and 9 bases lay between the germline ends. CDR1 and CDR2 from the germline V gene are SGHTA and FQGTGA. The CDR3 runs to 14 residues. The chain's CDR3 is CASSLPGAKNIQYF. CDR3 DNA sequence: TGTGCCAGCAGCCTCCCAGGGGCCAAAAACATTCAGTACTTC.

This chain links TRBV5-1 with TRBJ2-3; TRBD2 matches at 10 bases. Germline V gives CDR1 SGHRS, CDR2 YFSETQ. After removal of 4 bases from V and 1 base from J, the junction contained 3 bases not matched to a gene. The CDR3 is 15 amino acids. As DNA, the CDR3 is TGCGCCAGCAGCATAGGACTAGCGGGCACAGATACGCAGTATTTT. This gives the protein CASSIGLAGTDTQYF.

The V call is TRBV4-2, the J call TRBJ2-7; D remains unclear. Germline V gives CDR1 LGHNA, CDR2 YNFKEQ. The CDR3 extends over 14 amino acids. V shed 0 bases and J shed 0 bases, with 6 bases lying between them. The chain's CDR3 is CASSQDQNSYEQYF. The CDR3, as DNA: TGTGCCAGCAGCCAAGATCAGAACTCCTACGAGCAGTACTTC.

The chain combines TRBV20-1 with TRBJ2-7, with D perhaps TRBD2 (5 bases). Per the germline V gene, CDR1 is DFQATT and CDR2 is SNEGSKA (reference sequence). The CDR3 covers 11 residues. The V end was cut by 6 bases, the J end by 6 bases, with 12 bases between. CDR3 protein: CSADLRAEQYF. The CDR3 bases are TGCAGTGCCGATCTGAGGGCCGAGCAGTACTTC.

This clone was recorded once. The chain has TRBV3-1 (or the pseudogene TRBV3-2) and TRBJ1-1; D remains ambiguous. The CDR3 spans 12 residues. The V end lost 3 bases, the J end lost 7 bases, and 9 bases lay between the germline ends. Germline V gene data show CDR1 as LGHDT and CDR2 as YNNKEL (reference sequence). The CDR3 DNA reads TGTGCCAGCAGCCACGGTTTCGGTGAAGCTTTCTTT. Translating it yields CASSHGFGEAFF.

The rearrangement joins TRBV3-1 (or the pseudogene TRBV3-2) to TRBJ2-7; the D gene is possibly TRBD1 (6 bases). The CDR3 covers 12 residues. Trimming shortened V by 4 bases and J by 6 bases, and 10 bases separated the two germline ends. The V gene's germline CDR1 is LGHDT and CDR2 YNNKEL (reference sequence). The CDR3 here is CASSPADSEQYF. The CDR3 nucleotides read TGTGCCAGCAGCCCCGCGGACAGCGAGCAGTACTTC.

V usage is TRBV14 and J usage is TRBJ2-1, with 9 bases matching TRBD2. The CDR3 extends over 15 amino acids. The trim removed 1 base at V and 10 bases at J, leaving 8 bases unmatched. Germline-derived CDR1 and CDR2 are SGHDN and FVKESK. This CDR3 is CASSQGLAVNGEQFF. DNA of the CDR3: TGTGCCAGCAGCCAAGGACTAGCGGTTAATGGCGAGCAGTTCTTC. Full variable domain (rest looked up from reference TRBV14 and TRBJ2-1): EAGVTQFPSHSVIEKGQTVTLRCDPISGHDNLYWYRRVMGKEIKFLLHFVKESKQDESGMPNNRFLAERTGGTYSTLKVQPAELEDSGVYFCASSQGLAVNGEQFFGPGTRLTVL.

The chain is built from TRBV5-5 and TRBJ1-3; 7 bases agree with TRBD1. CDR1 SGHKS and CDR2 YYEKEE come from the germline V gene (reference sequence). This CDR3 is built from 17 residues. The trim removed 4 bases at V and 0 bases at J, leaving 10 bases unmatched. CDR3 amino acids: CASSRTGTASSGNTIYF. DNA of the CDR3: TGTGCCAGCAGCAGGACCGGGACAGCCAGCTCTGGAAACACCATATATTTT.

This clone showed up just once. This sequence joins TRBV19 and TRBJ2-4, with TRBD2 matching over 10 bases. This CDR3 is 13 amino acids long. After removal of 7 bases from V and 8 bases from J, the junction contained 5 bases not matched to a gene. CDR1 LNHDA and CDR2 SQIVND come from the germline V gene (reference sequence). The CDR3 is CASNTAGGDIQYF. The CDR3 DNA reads TGTGCCAGTAACACAGCGGGAGGGGACATTCAGTACTTC.